Listed here are 18 T cell receptor beta chains from one sample, sequenced in a study of T cell repertoires in cytomegalovirus infection. Their antigens remain unidentified. TCRdb processed the reads anew with MiXCR; each CDR3 protein has one entry. Counted here are about half a million distinct CDR3 sequences, 42% occurring once; the ten biggest clones make up just under 45%. This specimen was cultured PBMCs, taken from culture after CMV antigen stimulation. The receptors were sampled from a human donor in good health (CMV status not recorded). Some clones in this sample may be carry-over from other donors' samples.

This sequence joins TRBV7-2 and TRBJ2-5, with 9 bases that match TRBD1. CDR1 is SGHTA, CDR2 FQGNSA, per germline. J gave up 3 bases and V 5 bases, and 7 bases lay outside the gene matches. This CDR3 has 15 residues. Written as DNA, the CDR3 is TGTGCCAGCAGCGGGGCGGGGACAGGGAAAGAGACCCAGTACTTC. Its protein is CASSGAGTGKETQYF.

The rearrangement links TRBV19 to TRBJ1-1, with D unresolved. Per the germline V gene, CDR1 is LNHDA and CDR2 is SQIVND (reference sequence). The CDR3 runs 14 residues. V was trimmed by 3 bases and J by 1 base, leaving 9 bases between them. In nucleotides, the CDR3 is TGTGCCAGTAGTATGTGGCAGACGAACACTGAAGCTTTCTTT. It is translated as CASSMWQTNTEAFF.

This clonotype was observed a few times. V is TRBV4-1 and J is TRBJ2-2, with 10 positions matching TRBD2. The CDR3 is 16 amino acids. CDR1 is MGHRA, CDR2 YSYEKL, per germline. V trimming: 4 bases; J trimming: 5 bases; junction bases outside the gene matches: 7. The CDR3 bases are TGCGCCAGCAGCCCAGGTCGGACTAGCGGAACCGGGGAGCTGTTTTTT. The encoded protein is CASSPGRTSGTGELFF.

The V gene is TRBV29-1, the J gene TRBJ2-3; 8 bases match TRBD2. V trimming: 4 bases; J trimming: 2 bases; junction bases outside the gene matches: 5. The length of the CDR3 is 14 residues. CDR1 is SQVTM, CDR2 ANQGSEA, per germline. The CDR3 bases are TGCAGCGTTGCCTACGGGAGGGCCACAGATACGCAGTATTTT. This encodes CSVAYGRATDTQYF.

The chain uses TRBV20-1 and TRBJ2-1; no clear D gene. The CDR3 is 10 amino acids. Germline V gene sequence: CDR1 DFQATT, CDR2 SNEGSKA (reference sequence). The germline V and J ends were trimmed by 5 bases and 10 bases, with 9 bases remaining between them. The CDR3 coding sequence is TGCAGTGCTCCGTACGCGGAGCAGTTCTTC. This codes for CSAPYAEQFF.

Only a few counts were recorded for this clonotype. This chain connects TRBV7-2 to TRBJ2-7; the D gene is possibly TRBD1 (5 bases). The V gene lost 1 base and the J gene lost 0 bases, with 10 bases spanning the gap. The CDR3 is 15 residues long. CDR1 and CDR2 from the germline V gene are SGHTA and FQGNSA. The CDR3 nucleotides are TGTGCCAGCAGCTTAGTGCAGGGAACCTCCTACGAGCAGTACTTC. Its protein is CASSLVQGTSYEQYF.

V and J are TRBV27 and TRBJ2-5; a possible D gene is TRBD1 (6 bases). Germline assignment: CDR1 MNHEY and CDR2 SMNVEV (reference sequence). Trimming shortened V by 5 bases and J by 5 bases, and 15 bases separated the two germline ends. The CDR3 sequence is 14 residues long. CDR3 protein: CASSDRPRGETQYF. CDR3 in DNA: TGTGCCAGCAGTGACCGGCCTAGGGGGGAGACCCAGTACTTC.

The gene calls are TRBV5-1 and TRBJ2-1, with D possibly being TRBD2 (6 bases). The CDR3 is 13 residues long. V shed 3 bases and J shed 7 bases, with 11 bases lying between them. The V gene's germline CDR1 is SGHRS and CDR2 YFSETQ. CDR3 bases: TGCGCCAGCAGCTCCAACGGGAGAAATGAGCAGTTCTTC. It translates to CASSSNGRNEQFF.

This clonotype was counted only a few times. V usage is TRBV7-2 and J usage is TRBJ2-3; D uncertain. Germline CDR1 is SGHTA and CDR2 is FQGNSA. With 5 bases removed from V and 6 bases from J, the gap between germline ends came to 12 bases. This CDR3 is built from 13 residues. CDR3 in DNA: TGTGCCAGCAGCGACACTTTTCGCGATACGCAGTATTTT. This encodes CASSDTFRDTQYF.

Here the CDR3 DNA reads TGTGCCAGCAGCTTGCTAGCGGGGATAAGCACAGATACGCAGTATTTT. Translated: CASSLLAGISTDTQYF. The chain couples TRBV7-2 to TRBJ2-3; 9 bases match TRBD2. V dropped 3 bases and J dropped 0; count of bases not matched to a gene: 4. Germline lookup yields CDR1 SGHTA and CDR2 FQGNSA. This CDR3 is built from 16 residues.

The genes are TRBV5-4 and TRBJ2-3; 7 bases line up with TRBD1. Germline V gene data show CDR1 as SGHNT and CDR2 as YYREEE (reference sequence). The CDR3 consists of 14 residues. With V trimmed by 4 bases and J by 6 bases, 8 bases remained unmatched. The CDR3 region is CASSRDSMEDTQYF. For the CDR3, the DNA is TGTGCCAGCAGCCGGGACAGTATGGAGGATACGCAGTATTTT.

The chain links TRBV4-3 to TRBJ2-1; no reliable D call. The CDR3 spans 16 residues. V lost 0 bases and J 2 bases, leaving 11 bases between the germline ends. CDR1 LGHNA and CDR2 YSLEER come from the germline V gene. CDR3 region: CASSQDPGRPYNEQFF. CDR3 sequence (DNA): TGCGCCAGCAGCCAAGATCCCGGGCGCCCCTACAATGAGCAGTTCTTC.

The rearrangement uses TRBV4-1 and TRBJ2-1; 9 bases match TRBD2. The V and J ends lost 1 base and 3 bases, in that order; junction bases with no gene match: 1. Germline CDR1 reads MGHRA; CDR2 reads YSYEKL. CDR3 length: 15 residues. The CDR3 nucleotides read TGCGCCAGCAGCCAAGGGACTAGCGACTACAATGAGCAGTTCTTC. It translates to CASSQGTSDYNEQFF.

J is TRBJ2-5 and V is TRBV28; 10 bases agree with TRBD2. The V gene end was trimmed by 2 bases and the J gene end by 5 bases; junction bases not matched to a gene: 11. Germline loops: CDR1 MDHEN, CDR2 SYDVKM. CDR3 length equals 17 residues. The DNA of the CDR3 is TGTGCCAGCAGTTTAGGTCTAGCGGGGGCCACAGGGGAGACCCAGTACTTC. Protein product: CASSLGLAGATGETQYF.

A single count supports this clonotype. CDR3 bases: TGTGCCAGTTCCCGTGGGGCATTAGACTATGGCTACACCTTC. Translating gives CASSRGALDYGYTF. V and J are TRBV19 and TRBJ1-2; perhaps TRBD1 as D (5 bases). The V end was cut by 8 bases, the J end by 3 bases, with 16 bases between. This CDR3 has 14 amino acids. Germline lookup yields CDR1 LNHDA and CDR2 SQIVND (reference sequence).

The chain is built from TRBV7-4 and TRBJ2-3, with a weak D call TRBD1 (6 bases). Per germline, CDR1 SGHVT and CDR2 SQSDAQ. Trimming removed 5 bases from V and 4 bases from J, with 16 bases in between. The CDR3 runs to 15 residues. CDR3 protein: CASSLGGMAADTQYF. The CDR3 nucleotides are TGTGCCAGCAGCCTAGGGGGAATGGCAGCAGATACGCAGTATTTT. Looking up the rest from reference TRBV7-4 and TRBJ2-3 gives the full variable domain: GAGVSQSPRYKVAKRGRDVALRCDSISGHVTLYWYRQTLGQGSEVLTYSQSDAQRDKSGRPSGRFSAERPERSVSTLKIQRTEQGDSAVYLCASSLGGMAADTQYFGPGTRLTVL.

V gene TRBV7-6 combines with J gene TRBJ1-4, with no clear D. CDR3 size: 12 residues. With 3 bases removed from V and 8 bases from J, the gap between germline ends came to 7 bases. Germline V gene data show CDR1 as SGHVS and CDR2 as FNYEAQ. DNA for the CDR3: TGTGCCAGCAGCTTCGAGGGAGAAAAACTGTTTTTT. Translating it yields CASSFEGEKLFF.

The chain recombines TRBV12-3 or TRBV12-4 with TRBJ1-5; D unresolved. V was cut by 2 bases and J by 9 bases, with 14 bases left in between. The CDR3 is 14 amino acids. The CDR3 DNA follows: TGTGCCAGCAGTTTATTTGAGGGTGCAAGGCCCCAGCATTTT. It specifies CASSLFEGARPQHF.